This is a list of T cell receptor beta chains from one sample in a study of cytomegalovirus exposure and HLA in healthy donors. Produced via immunoSEQ multiplex PCR; TCRdb's table is partial and in-frame only. The sample contains about 200,000 clones, around 79% of which appear only once. The sequenced sample consisted of PBMCs. Source of these receptors: a woman aged 50 to 60 in good health and CMV-seronegative. Each CDR3 is given with its conserved first and last residue. A D gene is named only where the DNA matches it firmly. Clone size, where shown, is once, few, many, or a class for clones that have expanded.

d_call | j_call | clone_size | v_call | cdr3_nt | cdr3_aa
TRBD1 | TRBJ2-2 | - | TRBV7-7 | TGTGCTAGCAGCCCAGTCTCAGGGGGCGGGGAGCTGTTTTTT | CASSPVSGGGELFF
TRBD1 | TRBJ1-4 | - | TRBV5-5 | TGTGCCAGCAGATCGGGACAGGGACAGGAAAAACTGTTTTTT | CASRSGQGQEKLFF
TRBD1 | TRBJ1-3 | - | TRBV4-1 | TGCGCCAGCAGCCAGGGGACAGGGGGTCTGATCCTCGGAAACACCATATATTTT | CASSQGTGGLILGNTIYF
- | TRBJ2-2 | - | TRBV25-1 | TGTGCCAGTCTAGCCTCAAAGGGGGTTACCACCGGGGAGCTGTTTTTT | CASLASKGVTTGELFF
TRBD1 | TRBJ1-1 | - | TRBV4-3 | TGCGCCAGCAGCCAAGATCGGGACAGGGGGGCCCTCATGAACACTGAAGCTTTCTTT | CASSQDRDRGALMNTEAFF
- | TRBJ2-1 | - | TRBV6-5 | TGTGCCAGCAGTTACTCGGGGAGCTCCTACAATGAGCAGTTCTTC | CASSYSGSSYNEQFF
TRBD1 | TRBJ2-5 | few | TRBV7-2 | TGTGCCAGCAGCTTAGGAACAGGGGTATCGGGAGAGACCCAGTACTTC | CASSLGTGVSGETQYF
- | TRBJ1-1 | - | TRBV4-3 | TGCGCCAGCAGCCAAGAAAAGTTTGGGGGAGGGAAGAACACTGAAGCTTTCTTT | CASSQEKFGGGKNTEAFF
TRBD2 | TRBJ2-5 | - | TRBV7-2 | TGTGCCAGCAGCTCGGGACTAGCGGGGGGGTACCAAGAGACCCAGTACTTC | CASSSGLAGGYQETQYF
TRBD2 | TRBJ2-1 | - | TRBV13 | TGTGCCAGCAGCCCCGGGACTACCTACAATGAGCAGTTCTTC | CASSPGTTYNEQFF
TRBD1 | TRBJ1-3 | - | TRBV9 | TGTGCCAGCTTCTACAGGCAGGGGGCGCCTGGTGGAAACACCATATATTTT | CASFYRQGAPGGNTIYF
- | TRBJ1-1 | - | TRBV5-1 | TGCGCCAGCAGCTTGAGAGATGACACTGAAGCTTTCTTT | CASSLRDDTEAFF
TRBD1 | TRBJ1-3 | - | TRBV10-3 | TGTGCCATCAGGGGGACAGCTAGCTCTGGAAACACCATATATTTT | CAIRGTASSGNTIYF